This T cell receptor (beta chain) was recorded in a study of blood T cell repertoires in COVID-19. Study as a whole: Both acute and convalescent COVID-19 samples were obtained from the United States, Italy and Spain. The analysed material was cDNA or gDNA that came from T cells, B-cell-depleted T cells, or PBMCs.

Per the original data handling: Estimated nucleated cell counts came from reference gene primer amplification. The data were produced by immunoSEQ multiplex PCR, yet TCRdb's version contains in-frame clones alone and is incomplete. V and J calls and clone size are given by that table; D and trimming were obtained from the DNA. The sample has about 200,000 clones; more than 70% are singletons. Trimming removed 2 bases at V and 4 bases at J, with 14 bases between. Germline loops: CDR1 SGHDN, CDR2 FVKESK. The CDR3 is 16 residues long. This sequence joins TRBV14 and TRBJ1-4; the D is unclear. The origin of this receptor is a man aged 40-49 years with active or convalescent COVID-19. Source material: peripheral blood. Written as DNA, the CDR3 is TGTGCCAGCAGCCAACGGGATCTCCTCGGTAATGAAAAACTGTTTTTT. Translation gives CASSQRDLLGNEKLFF.